This T cell receptor (beta chain) derives from a study of blood T cells in healthy people across ages. The authors ran a second PCR of about 6 to 11 cycles using a sample-barcoded 5' primer and a J-beta primer mix. TCRdb itself ran the 5' RACE reads through MiXCR, one entry per CDR3 protein. The data show over a million distinct CDR3 sequences, with approximately 59% seen just once and roughly 6.3% held by the top ten. In the case of this clonotype: As yet, its antigen is unknown. One end of the junction is discordant with germline, which a read error may explain.

Study findings and constraints: Researchers deemed the diversity estimates from one million T cells underestimates.

The CDR3 is 16 residues long. Per germline, CDR1 SEHNR and CDR2 FQNEAQ (reference sequence). The source is a man aged 18 to 29 in good health. The sequencing sample was made of blood. The chain links TRBV7-9 to TRBJ2-1, with D hard to call. CDR3 protein: CASSIPRFGDLNERFF. The CDR3 bases are TGTGCCAGCAGCATACCGCGGTTCGGCGACCTCAATGAGCGGTTCTTC.